The entry that follows covers one TCR beta chain sequence. An input of roughly 0.45 to 1 ug of RNA was subjected to reverse transcription using random hexamers. Amplification of the TCR beta CDR3 was carried out by immunoSEQ multiplex PCR, which spanned a total of 54 Vbeta and 13 Jbeta segments. TCRdb used MiXCR to reprocess the immunoSEQ multiplex PCR reads, holding one entry per CDR3 protein. The table records under 200,000 distinct CDR3 sequences, 90% to 95% of them present only once. Sequencing of TCR beta was performed on blood CD8+ and CD4+ T cells. Patients with Susac syndrome met diagnostic criteria that were recently defined for definite or probable disease. These data belong to a study of CD8 T cells in Susac syndrome. The overall study: Active disease was present in five or six of the sequenced Susac syndrome patients, whereas 8 or 9 of them were in remission.

This CDR3 spans 13 amino acids. Trimming at V came to 6 bases and at J to 4 bases, leaving 5 bases not matched to a gene. Per the germline V gene, CDR1 is MNHEY and CDR2 is SMNVEV (reference sequence). V is TRBV27 and J is TRBJ1-2; TRBD1 aligns across 7 bases. The sequencing input was CD4+ T cells from PBMCs. This sequence was found in a human donor with Susac syndrome. Here the CDR3 reads CASRYGQAYGYTF. The CDR3 DNA is TGTGCCAGCAGATACGGACAGGCCTATGGCTACACCTTC.